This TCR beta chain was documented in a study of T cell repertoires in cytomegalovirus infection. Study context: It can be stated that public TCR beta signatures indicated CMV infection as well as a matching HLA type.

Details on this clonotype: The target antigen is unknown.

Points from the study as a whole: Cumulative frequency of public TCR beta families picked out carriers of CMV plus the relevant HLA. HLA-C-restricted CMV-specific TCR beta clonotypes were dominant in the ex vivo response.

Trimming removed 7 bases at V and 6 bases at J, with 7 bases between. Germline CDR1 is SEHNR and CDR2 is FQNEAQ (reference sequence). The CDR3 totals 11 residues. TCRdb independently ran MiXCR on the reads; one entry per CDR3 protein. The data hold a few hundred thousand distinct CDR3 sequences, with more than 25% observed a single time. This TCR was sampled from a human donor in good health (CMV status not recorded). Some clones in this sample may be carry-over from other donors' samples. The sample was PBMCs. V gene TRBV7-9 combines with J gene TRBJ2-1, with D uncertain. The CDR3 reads CASKVLNEQFF. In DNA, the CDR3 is TGTGCCAGCAAAGTTCTCAATGAGCAGTTCTTC.